The 27 T cell receptor beta chains listed next were all sequenced from one sample in a study of cytomegalovirus exposure and HLA in healthy donors. The PCR had 60 Vbeta and 13 Jbeta primers. The table came from immunoSEQ multiplex PCR; TCRdb's copy has only in-frame clones and leaves some out. The sample comprises around 120,000 clones, approximately 80% of which are singletons, and approximately 4% rests with the top ten. The specimen sequenced was PBMCs. All receptors come from a man under 40 in good health and CMV-seropositive.

V and J are TRBV7-9 and TRBJ1-2, with 8 bases that match TRBD1. The CDR3 contains 13 residues. Germline V gene data show CDR1 as SEHNR and CDR2 as FQNEAQ (reference sequence). V lost 5 bases, J lost 8 bases, and 7 bases stayed unmatched. CDR3 residues: CASSPDRAEGYTF. The CDR3 bases are TGTGCCAGCAGCCCGGACAGGGCGGAGGGCTACACCTTC.

The chain employs TRBV28 and TRBJ1-2, with no clear D. Trimming left V 2 bases short and J 9 bases short, with 16 bases between. The CDR3 is 14 amino acids. Germline lookup yields CDR1 MDHEN and CDR2 SYDVKM. The CDR3 sequence: CASSLPAGGDRYTF. The DNA of the CDR3 is TGTGCCAGCAGTTTACCGGCGGGAGGTGATCGCTACACCTTC.

This clone was observed once. The J gene is TRBJ1-2, the V gene TRBV27, with D perhaps TRBD1 (5 bases). In germline, CDR1 is MNHEY, CDR2 SMNVEV (reference sequence). V was cut by 0 bases and J by 8 bases, with 10 bases left in between. CDR3 length: 13 amino acids. The CDR3 bases are TGTGCCAGCAGTTTATCTGGGGCGGGAGGCTACACCTTC. This translates into CASSLSGAGGYTF.

The rearrangement joins TRBV11-2 to TRBJ1-1, with TRBD1 matching over 9 bases. This CDR3 has 13 amino acids. Germline V gene sequence: CDR1 SGHAT, CDR2 FQNNGV. J was trimmed by 4 bases and V by 5 bases; bases with no gene match: 2. The CDR3 DNA reads as TGTGCCAGCAGCCTGGGACAGGGCACTGAAGCTTTCTTT. Translated, it gives CASSLGQGTEAFF.

V and J are TRBV5-1 and TRBJ2-5; TRBD2 aligns across 8 bases. Trimming at V came to 2 bases and at J to 5 bases, leaving 8 bases not matched to a gene. Germline CDR1 is SGHRS and CDR2 is YFSETQ. The CDR3 is made up of 15 amino acids. Here the CDR3 DNA reads TGCGCCAGCAGCTTATTCCCAGCGGGGGAGGAGACCCAGTACTTC. As protein: CASSLFPAGEETQYF.

The chain links TRBV5-4 to TRBJ1-6, with 7 bases matching TRBD1. CDR3 length: 17 amino acids. Losses at the gene ends were 0 bases for V and 3 bases for J; bases not matched to a gene: 6. Germline CDR1 reads SGHNT; CDR2 reads YYREEE (reference sequence). The CDR3 loop is CASSLGGGLFYNSPLHF. The DNA for the CDR3 is TGTGCCAGCAGCTTGGGAGGGGGCTTATTCTATAATTCACCCCTCCACTTT.

The chain combines TRBV7-2 with TRBJ2-1; the D gene is possibly TRBD2 (5 bases). The CDR3 is 15 amino acids. V was trimmed by 2 bases and J by 4 bases, leaving 12 bases between them. Germline CDR1 SGHTA, CDR2 FQGNSA. CDR3 in DNA: TGTGCCAGCAGCTTATTGGGCGGGTCTTACAATGAGCAGTTCTTC. This gives the protein CASSLLGGSYNEQFF.

This chain links TRBV9 with TRBJ1-1, with D maybe TRBD1 (6 bases). V dropped 0 bases and J dropped 0 bases, with 9 bases sitting between them. The CDR3 spans 15 residues. Germline V gene data show CDR1 as SGDLS and CDR2 as YYNGEE. CDR3 sequence: CASSVGGHLNTEAFF. In nucleotides, the CDR3 is TGTGCCAGCAGCGTAGGGGGACATCTGAACACTGAAGCTTTCTTT. Full variable domain (remainder filled in from reference TRBV9 and TRBJ1-1): DSGVTQTPKHLITATGQRVTLRCSPRSGDLSVYWYQQSLDQGLQFLIQYYNGEERAKGNILERFSAQQFPDLHSELNLSSLELGDSALYFCASSVGGHLNTEAFFGQGTRLTVV.

The V call is TRBV28, the J call TRBJ2-7, with TRBD2 identical over 8 bases. The CDR3 loop spans 17 amino acids. V gave up 6 bases and J gave up 3 bases; unmatched junction bases: 16. Germline CDR1 MDHEN, CDR2 SYDVKM. CDR3 in amino acids: CASSRPLAGGVGYEQYF. CDR3 DNA: TGTGCCAGCAGCCGACCCCTGGCGGGAGGAGTGGGCTACGAGCAGTACTTC.

The rearrangement links TRBV7-9 to TRBJ1-4; D gene unclear. V lost 1 base and J 6 bases, leaving 12 bases between the germline ends. Germline loops: CDR1 SEHNR, CDR2 FQNEAQ (reference sequence). The CDR3 consists of 15 residues. CDR3 in amino acids: CASSLVGGADEKLFF. The DNA of the CDR3 is TGTGCCAGCAGCTTAGTCGGAGGAGCCGATGAAAAACTGTTTTTT. The full variable domain, in which reference TRBV7-9 and TRBJ1-4 provide the parts outside the CDR3, is DTGVSQNPRHKITKRGQNVTFRCDPISEHNRLYWYRQTLGQGPEFLTYFQNEAQLEKSRLLSDRFSAERPKGSFSTLEIQRTEQGDSAMYLCASSLVGGADEKLFFGSGTQLSVL.

This clone was picked up a small number of times. The CDR3 reads CASSQDDRSYEQYF. Here the CDR3 DNA reads TGCGCCAGCAGCCAAGACGACAGGTCCTACGAGCAGTACTTC. This sequence joins TRBV4-3 and TRBJ2-5; D might be TRBD1 (6 bases). The J call may be faulty, since TRBJ2-7 better matches the DNA end. The CDR3 has 14 residues. Germline V lookup: CDR1 LGHNA, CDR2 YSLEER.

The rearrangement links TRBV7-2 to TRBJ2-2; D might be TRBD1 (6 bases). The V gene's germline CDR1 is SGHTA and CDR2 FQGNSA. V lost 2 bases and J lost 7, with 8 bases in between. The CDR3 is made up of 13 amino acids. CDR3 sequence (DNA): TGTGCCAGCAGCTTATTCAGGGGCGGGGAGCTGTTTTTT. Its translation is CASSLFRGGELFF.

The chain links TRBV28 to TRBJ1-5; possible D gene TRBD1, 6 bases. The CDR3 length is 17 residues. Per germline, CDR1 MDHEN and CDR2 SYDVKM. Trimming removed 4 bases at V and 1 base at J, with 17 bases between. This CDR3 reads CASSSPVGAWSNQPQHF. The CDR3 DNA reads as TGTGCCAGCAGTTCCCCAGTGGGGGCCTGGAGCAATCAGCCCCAGCATTTT.

The chain uses TRBV5-4 and TRBJ1-2; no reliable D call. CDR3 length: 13 residues. With 0 bases removed from V and 2 bases from J, the gap between germline ends came to 5 bases. CDR1 and CDR2 from the germline V gene are SGHNT and YYREEE (reference sequence). The CDR3 spells CASSLVTNYGYTF. CDR3 in DNA: TGTGCCAGCAGCTTGGTCACAAACTATGGCTACACCTTC.

The chain carries TRBV18 and TRBJ1-5; 10 bases map to TRBD1. There are 17 residues in the CDR3. J gave up 5 bases and V 0 bases, and 7 bases lay outside the gene matches. The V gene's germline CDR1 is KGHSH and CDR2 LQKENI. CDR3 residues: CASSPPRDRGSHQPQHF. CDR3 sequence (DNA): TGTGCCAGCTCACCACCGAGGGACAGGGGATCCCATCAGCCCCAGCATTTT.

This clone was counted once. The chain couples TRBV7-9 to TRBJ2-7; D is uncertain. The germline V gene has CDR1 SEHNR and CDR2 FQNEAQ (reference sequence). The CDR3 has 12 residues. Deletions cut 3 bases from V and 4 bases from J, with 7 bases between. CDR3 bases: TGTGCCAGCAGCTTTCAGTTATACGAGCAGTACTTC. It specifies CASSFQLYEQYF.

This chain uses TRBV7-2 with TRBJ2-5; unclear D gene. Germline V gene data show CDR1 as SGHTA and CDR2 as FQGNSA. V was pared by 5 bases and J by 5 bases, with 15 bases between. The CDR3 has 14 residues. Here the CDR3 DNA reads TGTGCCAGCAGCCGTGATTGGTTCGGGGAGACCCAGTACTTC. Its protein is CASSRDWFGETQYF.

V and J are TRBV5-1 and TRBJ2-5, with 16 bases identical to TRBD2. V dropped 4 bases and J dropped 2; count of bases not matched to a gene: 5. The CDR3 sequence is 17 residues long. Germline V lookup: CDR1 SGHRS, CDR2 YFSETQ. CDR3 sequence reads: CASSPGLAGGSQETQYF. CDR3 bases: TGCGCCAGCAGCCCGGGACTAGCGGGGGGGAGTCAAGAGACCCAGTACTTC.

This chain connects TRBV15 to TRBJ2-7, with D perhaps matching TRBD1 (6 bases). The CDR3 is made up of 16 amino acids. Germline CDR1 and CDR2: LNHNV and YYDKDF (reference sequence). The ends were cut back, 0 bases at V and 3 bases at J, with 15 bases in the middle. The CDR3 DNA follows: TGTGCCACCAGCAGAGATCGACAGGCAGATGGCTACGAGCAGTACTTC. Translating gives CATSRDRQADGYEQYF.

The chain carries TRBV4-1 and TRBJ2-4; D possibly corresponds to TRBD1 (5 bases). The CDR3 covers 16 residues. With 1 base removed from V and 2 bases from J, the gap between germline ends came to 12 bases. The germline V gene encodes CDR1 MGHRA and CDR2 YSYEKL. CDR3 sequence (DNA): TGCGCCAGCAGCCAAGGCCTCAGGGTTACCAAAAACATTCAGTACTTC. Its protein is CASSQGLRVTKNIQYF.

The rearrangement joins TRBV30 to TRBJ1-1; D remains ambiguous. The CDR3 has 12 amino acids. The germline CDR1 and CDR2 sequences are GTSNPN and SVGIG (reference sequence). V was pared by 2 bases and J by 0 bases, with 4 bases between. The CDR3 DNA sequence: TGTGCCTGGAGTCCGGTGAACACTGAAGCTTTCTTT. It is translated as CAWSPVNTEAFF.

This chain links TRBV10-3 with TRBJ2-7, with 10 bases identical to TRBD2. The junction had 14 bases not matched to a gene; V was cut back by 8 bases and J by 7 bases. Germline CDR1 and CDR2: ENHRY and SYGVKD. CDR3 size: 15 residues. The CDR3 here is CAIGGRAGGPGEQYF. The CDR3 DNA reads TGTGCCATCGGGGGGCGAGCGGGAGGGCCGGGGGAGCAGTACTTC.

The chain couples TRBV4-2 to TRBJ2-3, with D perhaps matching TRBD2 (7 bases). V lost 0 bases to trimming and J lost 2 bases, with 12 bases between them. This CDR3 region has 16 residues. The germline CDR1 and CDR2 sequences are LGHNA and YNFKEQ. CDR3 residues: CASSQDPRGATDTQYF. CDR3 sequence (DNA): TGTGCCAGCAGCCAAGACCCCCGGGGGGCCACAGATACGCAGTATTTT.

The chain employs TRBV13 and TRBJ1-2; 11 bases agree with TRBD1. The germline V gene has CDR1 PRHDT and CDR2 FYEKMQ (reference sequence). After removal of 5 bases from V and 8 bases from J, the junction contained 7 bases not matched to a gene. The CDR3 length is 14 residues. The CDR3, as DNA: TGTGCCAGCAGCCCAGGACAGGGGGCGATCGGCTACACCTTC. Its translation is CASSPGQGAIGYTF.

CDR3 loop: CASSSYFRDRGLRGLYEQYF. CDR3 DNA: TGTGCCAGCAGCTCCTACTTCCGGGACAGGGGGCTTAGAGGACTGTACGAGCAGTACTTC. The chain recombines TRBV5-4 with TRBJ2-7; 12 nucleotides agree with TRBD1. The CDR3 totals 20 residues. V gave up 3 bases and J gave up 4 bases; unmatched junction bases: 20. CDR1 and CDR2 from the germline V gene are SGHNT and YYREEE (reference sequence).

As to this clone: Other DNA sequences of this sample code for an identical CDR3. The rearrangement links TRBV5-1 to TRBJ1-2; a weak D match, TRBD1 (5 bases). This CDR3 is 13 amino acids long. Germline CDR1 reads SGHRS; CDR2 reads YFSETQ. The V gene lost 1 base and the J gene lost 7 bases, with 11 bases spanning the gap. DNA for the CDR3: TGCGCCAGCAGCTTGCAGGGATCGGGTGGCTACACCTTC. Protein product: CASSLQGSGGYTF.

Worth noting for this clone: An end of the junction differs from the germline gene, which may be a read error. V and J are TRBV4-3 and TRBJ2-4; D may be TRBD1 (6 bases). There are 18 residues in the CDR3. From germline, CDR1 is LGHNA and CDR2 YSLEER. The CDR3 DNA reads TGCGCCAGCAGCCACGATTACTCAGGGGCGTCGGCCAAAAACAGTCAGTACTTC. Its protein is CASSHDYSGASAKNSQYF.